This T cell receptor (beta chain) was sequenced for a study of blood T cell repertoires in COVID-19. The germline V and J ends were trimmed by 8 bases and 5 bases, with 19 bases remaining between them. CDR3 length: 15 residues. Germline V gives CDR1 LNHDA, CDR2 SQIVND (reference sequence). Using immunoSEQ multiplex PCR, the repertoire was profiled, and TCRdb retains in-frame clones only, with some absent. Among over 150,000 clones listed, roughly 84% were seen once. The rearrangement links TRBV19 to TRBJ2-1, with a weak D call TRBD1 (8 bases). The sequenced material came from peripheral blood. This clonotype was sampled from a woman aged 40 to 50 with COVID-19, enrolled during active disease. The CDR3 DNA sequence: TGTGCCAGTCCGCCTTACAGGGGGGGGGACAATGAGCAGTTCTTC. Its translation is CASPPYRGGDNEQFF.